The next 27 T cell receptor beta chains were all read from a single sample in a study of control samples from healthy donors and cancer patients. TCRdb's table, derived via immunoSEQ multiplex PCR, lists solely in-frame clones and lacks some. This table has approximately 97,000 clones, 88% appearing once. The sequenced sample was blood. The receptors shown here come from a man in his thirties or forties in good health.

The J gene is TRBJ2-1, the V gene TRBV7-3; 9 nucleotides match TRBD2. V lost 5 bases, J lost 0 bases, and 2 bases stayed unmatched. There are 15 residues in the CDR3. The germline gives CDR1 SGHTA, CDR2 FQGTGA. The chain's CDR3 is CASSRSGSSYNEQFF. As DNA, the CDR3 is TGTGCCAGCAGCCGTAGCGGGAGCTCCTACAATGAGCAGTTCTTC.

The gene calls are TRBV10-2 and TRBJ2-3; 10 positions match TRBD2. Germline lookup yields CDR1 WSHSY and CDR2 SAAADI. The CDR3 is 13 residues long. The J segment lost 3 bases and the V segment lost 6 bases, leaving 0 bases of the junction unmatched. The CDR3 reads CASRLAGTDTQYF. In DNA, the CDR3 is TGCGCCAGCAGACTAGCGGGAACAGATACGCAGTATTTT.

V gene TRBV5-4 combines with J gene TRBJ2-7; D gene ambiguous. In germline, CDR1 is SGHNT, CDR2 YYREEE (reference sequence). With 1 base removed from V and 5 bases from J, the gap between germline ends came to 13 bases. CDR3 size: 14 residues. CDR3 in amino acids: CASSLWQVGHEQYF. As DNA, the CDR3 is TGTGCCAGCAGCTTGTGGCAAGTCGGCCACGAGCAGTACTTC.

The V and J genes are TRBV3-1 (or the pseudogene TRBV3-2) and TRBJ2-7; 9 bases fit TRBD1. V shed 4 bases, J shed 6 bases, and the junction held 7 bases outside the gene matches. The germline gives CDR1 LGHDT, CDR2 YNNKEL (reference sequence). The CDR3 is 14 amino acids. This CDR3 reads CASSRGQGYGEQYF. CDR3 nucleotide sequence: TGTGCCAGCAGCCGCGGACAGGGGTACGGCGAGCAGTACTTC.

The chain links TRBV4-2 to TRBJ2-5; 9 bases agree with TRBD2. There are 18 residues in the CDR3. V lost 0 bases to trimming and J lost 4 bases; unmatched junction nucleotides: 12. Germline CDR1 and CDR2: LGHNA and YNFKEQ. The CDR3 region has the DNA TGTGCCAGCAGCCAAGATTCCCTCGTAGCGGGAGTAGCAGAGACCCAGTACTTC. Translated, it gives CASSQDSLVAGVAETQYF.

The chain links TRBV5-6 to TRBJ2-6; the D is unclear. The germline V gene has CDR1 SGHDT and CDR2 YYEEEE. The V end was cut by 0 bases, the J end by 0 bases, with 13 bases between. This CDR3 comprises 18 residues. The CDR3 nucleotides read TGTGCCAGCAGCTTGGAGGTAGTCTGGGCCTCTGGGGCCAACGTCCTGACTTTC. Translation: CASSLEVVWASGANVLTF.

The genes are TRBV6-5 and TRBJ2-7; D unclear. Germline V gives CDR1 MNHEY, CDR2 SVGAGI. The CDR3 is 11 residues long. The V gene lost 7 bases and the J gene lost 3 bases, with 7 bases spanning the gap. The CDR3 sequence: CASMGFYEQYF. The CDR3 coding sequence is TGTGCCAGCATGGGGTTCTACGAGCAGTACTTC.

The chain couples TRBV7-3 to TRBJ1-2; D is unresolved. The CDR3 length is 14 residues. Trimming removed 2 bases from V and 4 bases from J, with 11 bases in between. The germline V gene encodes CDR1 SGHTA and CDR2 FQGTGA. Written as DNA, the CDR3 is TGTGCCAGCAGCTTACCACGGGATATCTATGGCTACACCTTC. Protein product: CASSLPRDIYGYTF.

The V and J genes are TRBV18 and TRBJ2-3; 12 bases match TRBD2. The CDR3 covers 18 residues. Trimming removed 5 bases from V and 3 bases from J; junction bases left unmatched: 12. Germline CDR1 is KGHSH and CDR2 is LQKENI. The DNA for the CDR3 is TGTGCCAGCTCAGCCTCTAGCGGGAGGGCCTCGGGAACAGATACGCAGTATTTT. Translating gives CASSASSGRASGTDTQYF.

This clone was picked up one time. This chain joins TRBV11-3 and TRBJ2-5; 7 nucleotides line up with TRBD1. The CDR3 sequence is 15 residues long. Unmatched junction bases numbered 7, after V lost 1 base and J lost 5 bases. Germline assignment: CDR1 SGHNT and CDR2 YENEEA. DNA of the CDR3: TGTGCCAGCAGCTTAGGCGGACAGGCTGGGGAGACCCAGTACTTC. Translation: CASSLGGQAGETQYF.

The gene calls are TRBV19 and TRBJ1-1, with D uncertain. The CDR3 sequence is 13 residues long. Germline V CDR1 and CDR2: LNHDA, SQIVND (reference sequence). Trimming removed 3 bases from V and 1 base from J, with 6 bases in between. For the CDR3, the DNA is TGTGCCAGTAGTATTCAAGAGAACACTGAAGCTTTCTTT. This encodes CASSIQENTEAFF.

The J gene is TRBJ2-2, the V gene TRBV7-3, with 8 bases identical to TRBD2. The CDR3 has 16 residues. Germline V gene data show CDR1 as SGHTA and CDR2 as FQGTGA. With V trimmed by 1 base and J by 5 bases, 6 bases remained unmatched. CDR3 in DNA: TGTGCCAGCAGCTTAATGGCTAGCGGGTTTACCGGGGAGCTGTTTTTT. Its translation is CASSLMASGFTGELFF.

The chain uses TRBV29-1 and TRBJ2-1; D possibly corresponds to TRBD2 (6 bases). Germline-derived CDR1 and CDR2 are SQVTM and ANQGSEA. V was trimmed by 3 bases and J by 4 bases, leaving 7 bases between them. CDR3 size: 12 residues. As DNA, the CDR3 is TGCAGCGTTGAGGACTATTACAATGAGCAGTTCTTC. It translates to CSVEDYYNEQFF.

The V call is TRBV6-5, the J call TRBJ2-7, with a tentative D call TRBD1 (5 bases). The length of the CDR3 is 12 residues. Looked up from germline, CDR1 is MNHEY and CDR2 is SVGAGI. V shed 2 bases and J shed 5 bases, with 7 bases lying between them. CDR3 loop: CASSYGADEQYF. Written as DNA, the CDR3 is TGTGCCAGCAGTTACGGGGCAGACGAGCAGTACTTC.

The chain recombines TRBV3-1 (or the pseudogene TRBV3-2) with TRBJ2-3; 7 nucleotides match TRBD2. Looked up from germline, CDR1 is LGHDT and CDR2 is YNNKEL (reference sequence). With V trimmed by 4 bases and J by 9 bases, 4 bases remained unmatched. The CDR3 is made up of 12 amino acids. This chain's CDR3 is CASSRGTTTQYF. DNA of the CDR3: TGTGCCAGCAGCCGCGGGACTACGACGCAGTATTTT.

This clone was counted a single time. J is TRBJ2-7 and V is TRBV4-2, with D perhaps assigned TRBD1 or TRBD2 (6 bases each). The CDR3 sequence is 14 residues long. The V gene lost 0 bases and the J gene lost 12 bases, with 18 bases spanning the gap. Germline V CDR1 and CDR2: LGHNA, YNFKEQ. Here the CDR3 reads CASSQDLEGDTRYF. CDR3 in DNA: TGTGCCAGCAGCCAAGATCTGGAGGGGGACACTCGGTACTTC.

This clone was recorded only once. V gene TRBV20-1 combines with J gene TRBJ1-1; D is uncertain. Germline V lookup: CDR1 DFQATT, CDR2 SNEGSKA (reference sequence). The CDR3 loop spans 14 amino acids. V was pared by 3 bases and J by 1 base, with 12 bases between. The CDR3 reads CSASQVAANTEAFF. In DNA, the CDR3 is TGCAGTGCTAGTCAAGTGGCAGCGAACACTGAAGCTTTCTTT.

CDR3 residues: CASKGLPGDSPLHF. CDR3 DNA: TGCGCCAGCAAAGGTTTGCCAGGGGATTCACCCCTCCACTTT. The rearrangement uses TRBV5-1 and TRBJ1-6, with a possible D match to TRBD1 (6 bases). Per the germline V gene, CDR1 is SGHRS and CDR2 is YFSETQ. The CDR3 length is 14 residues. Between the trimmed V and J ends, which lost 6 bases and 8 bases, there was a span of 15 bases.

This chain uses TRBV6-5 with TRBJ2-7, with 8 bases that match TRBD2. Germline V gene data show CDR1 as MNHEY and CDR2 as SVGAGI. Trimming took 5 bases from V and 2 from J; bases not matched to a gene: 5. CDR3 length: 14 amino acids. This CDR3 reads CASSLSGRTYEQYF. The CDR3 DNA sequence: TGTGCCAGCAGTCTAAGCGGGAGAACCTACGAGCAGTACTTC.

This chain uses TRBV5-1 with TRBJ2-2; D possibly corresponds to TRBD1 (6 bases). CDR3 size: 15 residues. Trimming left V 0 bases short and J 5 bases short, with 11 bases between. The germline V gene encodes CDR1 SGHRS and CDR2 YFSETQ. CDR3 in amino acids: CASSLDSRGTGELFF. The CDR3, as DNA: TGCGCCAGCAGCTTGGATAGCAGGGGAACCGGGGAGCTGTTTTTT.

This CDR3 is CASSSRRLNTEAFF. CDR3 DNA: TGTGCCAGCAGCTCCCGACGGCTAAACACTGAAGCTTTCTTT. This chain connects TRBV11-3 to TRBJ1-1; D unclear. The CDR3 length is 14 residues. V shed 4 bases and J shed 2 bases, with 11 bases lying between them. Germline values: CDR1 SGHNT, CDR2 YENEEA.

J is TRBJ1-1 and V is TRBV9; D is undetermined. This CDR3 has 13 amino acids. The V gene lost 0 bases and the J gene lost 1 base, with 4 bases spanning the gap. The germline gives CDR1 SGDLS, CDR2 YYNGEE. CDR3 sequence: CASSVATNTEAFF. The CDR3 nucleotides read TGTGCCAGCAGCGTAGCTACGAACACTGAAGCTTTCTTT.

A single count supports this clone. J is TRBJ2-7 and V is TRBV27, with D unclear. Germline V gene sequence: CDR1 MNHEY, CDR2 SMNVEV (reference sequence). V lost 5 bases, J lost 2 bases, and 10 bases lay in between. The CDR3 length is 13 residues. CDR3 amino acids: CASSQTRTYEQYF. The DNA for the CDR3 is TGTGCCAGCAGTCAAACTCGAACCTACGAGCAGTACTTC.

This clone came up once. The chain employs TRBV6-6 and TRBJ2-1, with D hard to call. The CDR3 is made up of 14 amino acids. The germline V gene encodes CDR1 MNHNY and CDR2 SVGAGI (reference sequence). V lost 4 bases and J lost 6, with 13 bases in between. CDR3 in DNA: TGTGCCAGCAGTTCCCGGTACTTGGGCAATGAGCAGTTCTTC. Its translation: CASSSRYLGNEQFF.

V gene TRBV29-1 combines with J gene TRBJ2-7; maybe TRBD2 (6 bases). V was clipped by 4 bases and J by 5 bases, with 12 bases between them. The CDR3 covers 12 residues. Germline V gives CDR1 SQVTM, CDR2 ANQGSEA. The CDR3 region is CSVAGLSNEQYF. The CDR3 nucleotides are TGCAGCGTTGCGGGACTTTCTAACGAGCAGTACTTC.

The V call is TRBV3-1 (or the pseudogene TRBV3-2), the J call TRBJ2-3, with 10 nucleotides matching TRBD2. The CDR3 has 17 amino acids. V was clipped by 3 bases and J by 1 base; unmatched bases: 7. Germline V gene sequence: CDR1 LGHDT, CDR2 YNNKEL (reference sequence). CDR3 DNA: TGTGCCAGCAGCCAGCCATCCGGGACTAGCGGCACAGATACGCAGTATTTT. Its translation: CASSQPSGTSGTDTQYF.

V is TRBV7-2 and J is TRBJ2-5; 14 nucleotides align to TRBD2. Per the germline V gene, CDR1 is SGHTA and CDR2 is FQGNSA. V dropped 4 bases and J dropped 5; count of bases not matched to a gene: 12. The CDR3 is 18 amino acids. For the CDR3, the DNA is TGTGCCAGCAGCTCCATAGAAGGGGGACTAGCGGGAGTTGAGACCCAGTACTTC. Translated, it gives CASSSIEGGLAGVETQYF.